This TCR beta chain was obtained from a study of blood T cell repertoires in COVID-19 (dated by TCRdb to about 2020). Context from the whole study: The collaborator samples originated in the United States, Italy and Spain and spanned the acute and convalescent phases of COVID-19. Samples were obtained from the ongoing ImmuneRACE study (first 160 participants) and from 1,254 subjects provided by 6 global collaborators. The prospective study material was composed of cDNA or gDNA derived from T cells, B-cell-depleted T cells, or PBMCs. Sample metadata almost always included a de-identified subject ID, COVID-19 status, age in years and sex. HLA class I and class II types, where available, came from metadata supplied by the sample provider rather than from assay-based typing. The dataset comprised deeply sampled blood TCRbeta repertoires from subjects exposed to, actively infected with, or recovered from COVID-19. The repertoires were released in a freely available public database meant as a resource for research on the immune response to SARS-CoV-2.

The immunoSEQ Assay, a bias-controlled multiplex PCR, was used to amplify TCRbeta CDR3 regions from genomic DNA. Under the source paper's analysis protocol: Nucleated cell counts per sample were estimated from amplification of reference gene primers within the assay. To quantify the absolute abundance of each unique TCRbeta CDR3 rearrangement, sequence reads were collapsed and filtered. Productive Simpson clonality was computed per sample as the square root of Simpson's diversity index over productive rearrangements. TCRdb obtained this table from immuneACCESS and retained in-frame rearrangements with V and J assigned. These tables miss some clones; where compared with another copy, unresolved V genes account for less than half of the shortfall, and the remainder is unexplained. The V and J calls and clone size were taken over from that table, and D and trimming were inferred from the DNA. This sample holds some 82,000 clones; around four fifths were observed only once. The top ten hold approximately 39% of the sample.

Each collaborating institution followed its own protocols to collect whole blood in K2EDTA tubes. For TCRbeta analysis, collaborator samples were shipped as frozen whole blood, as isolated PBMCs, or as DNA extracted from either sample type. Study-wide findings and limitations: Clinical and demographic metadata were provided uncurated, with the amount varying by source and participant.

As concerns this clone: The antigen it recognizes is unknown. One base away there is no much larger clone; base qualities are not given.

According to the germline V gene, CDR1 reads SGHTS and CDR2 reads YDEGEE. The CDR3 measures 17 amino acids from cysteine to phenylalanine. Only the CDR3 part of the read is kept: 51 bases, read in frame from the first base. V and J are truncated by 4 bases and 0 bases respectively, leaving an intervening sequence of 19 bases. In this chain, TRBV5-8 is recombined with TRBJ1-2; the D gene is not confidently resolved. The sequence came from an elderly man with active or convalescent COVID-19. The specimen was peripheral blood. The CDR3 in this case is CASSLPSVQNTNYGYTF. The sequenced DNA: TGTGCCAGCAGCCTCCCCTCTGTGCAGAATACTAACTATGGCTACACCTTC. When the CDR3 is completed using the reference TRBV5-8 and TRBJ1-2 genes on either side, the full variable domain is EAGVTQSPTHLIKTRGQQATLRCSPISGHTSVYWYQQALGLGLQFLLWYDEGEERNRGNFPPRFSGRQFPNYSSELNVNALELEDSALYLCASSLPSVQNTNYGYTFGSGTRLTVV.